The rows below give T cell receptor beta chains drawn from one sample of a study of monozygotic twins with inflammatory bowel disease. TCRdb re-called the 5' RACE reads, yielding one record per CDR3 amino acid sequence without DNA. The record lists 350,000 to 550,000 distinct CDR3 sequences, of which the ten most abundant hold approximately 2.4%. Sequencing input: blood. The receptors come from a human donor with ulcerative colitis or Crohn's disease, or a healthy co-twin of an affected twin (not recorded which). The CDR3 runs from the conserved cysteine through the conserved F or W.

J gene | V gene | CDR3 protein
TRBJ2-7 | TRBV3-1 | CASSQGQGKNYEQYF
TRBJ2-1 | TRBV18 | CASSPSRGLWNEQFF
TRBJ1-5 | TRBV6-5 | CASSFRTGDQPQHF
TRBJ2-7 | TRBV19 | CASSSIWEGFYEQYF
TRBJ1-5 | TRBV5-6 | CASSLSGRYQPQHF
TRBJ2-2 | TRBV20-1 | CSATGQGYTGELFF
TRBJ1-1 | TRBV6-5 | CASRQRANTEAFF
TRBJ2-1 | TRBV6-1 | CASRPDRQYNEQFF
TRBJ2-3 | TRBV7-3 | CASSLDPARDTQYF
TRBJ1-5 | TRBV20-1 | CSAGEGAAQPQHF
TRBJ2-3 | TRBV7-2 | CASSRSGVTDTQYF
TRBJ1-5 | TRBV18 | CASSPSGQGSNQPQHF
TRBJ2-1 | TRBV2 | CASRGQAGVVNEQFF
TRBJ2-1 | TRBV18 | CASSQGLLNNEQFF
TRBJ1-5 | TRBV20-1 | CSARLLRGVQPQHF
TRBJ2-1 | TRBV2 | CASFDGASGYNEQFF
TRBJ2-6 | TRBV19 | CASSIGGPISGANVLTF
TRBJ1-2 | TRBV5-1 | CTSSVWTGPYGYTF
TRBJ1-4 | TRBV12-3/TRBV12-4 | CASSHWDTSTNEKLFF
TRBJ1-1 | TRBV12-3/TRBV12-4 | CASSVNTEAFF
TRBJ2-7 | TRBV5-1 | CASSQVGSYEQYF
TRBJ2-3 | TRBV20-1 | CSARERGPTDTQYF
TRBJ2-1 | TRBV4-3 | CASSQDPRSWQFF
TRBJ1-2 | TRBV3-1 | CASSQGVRSYTF
TRBJ2-4 | TRBV20-1 | CSAPKAVSAKNIQYF
TRBJ1-5 | TRBV12-3/TRBV12-4 | CASSPGVASNQPQHF
TRBJ1-6 | TRBV12-1 | CASSFAGGSYNSPLHF
TRBJ1-5 | TRBV20-1 | CSARDDSPNQPQHF
TRBJ2-3 | TRBV5-6 | CASSRTGAGTDTQYF
TRBJ1-2 | TRBV20-1 | CSASLPREVGYTF
TRBJ2-3 | TRBV24-1 | CATSDEASNTQYF
TRBJ1-5 | TRBV11-2 | CASSGQADQPQHF
TRBJ2-2 | TRBV29-1 | CSVLLAGSNTGELFF